These 5 T cell receptor beta chains came from one sample sequenced in a study of T cell changes during pregnancy in multiple sclerosis. Assay used: immunoSEQ multiplex PCR; TCRdb lists only in-frame clones, some missing. Here the sample spans roughly 69,000 clones, 90% to 95% being singletons. Specimen: CD4+ T cells from peripheral blood mononuclear cells, collected in the third trimester of pregnancy. Source of these receptors: a female donor in good health, enrolled as a control in a pregnancy study.

The chain has TRBV7-8 and TRBJ2-3; 13 bases agree with TRBD2. The CDR3 runs 16 residues. Trimming at V came to 2 bases and at J to 8 bases, leaving 7 bases not matched to a gene. CDR1 is SGHVS, CDR2 FQNEAQ, per germline. CDR3 in amino acids: CASSLRLAGGMATQYF. Written as DNA, the CDR3 is TGTGCCAGCAGCTTAAGACTAGCGGGGGGAATGGCTACGCAGTATTTT. Complete variable domain (other parts from reference TRBV7-8 and TRBJ2-3): GAGVSQSPRYKVAKRGQDVALRCDPISGHVSLFWYQQALGQGPEFLTYFQNEAQLDKSGLPSDRFFAERPEGSVSTLKIQRTQQEDSAVYLCASSLRLAGGMATQYFGPGTRLTVL.

The chain joins TRBV18 to TRBJ1-5; 8 positions match TRBD1. The CDR3 length is 17 residues. Germline values: CDR1 KGHSH, CDR2 LQKENI. J lost 0 bases, V lost 5 bases, and 9 bases had no gene match. CDR3 DNA: TGTGCCAGCTCAGCTGGGACAGGAGTTCATAGCAATCAGCCCCAGCATTTT. Its protein is CASSAGTGVHSNQPQHF.

The CDR3, as DNA: TGCGCCAGCAGCAGACAGGGGGAGAAGCCGGACTATGGCTACACCTTC. Translating it yields CASSRQGEKPDYGYTF. The chain links TRBV5-1 to TRBJ1-2; TRBD1 agrees at 9 bases. J lost 3 bases, V lost 4 bases, and 10 bases had no gene match. Germline CDR1 and CDR2: SGHRS and YFSETQ. CDR3 length: 16 residues.

The genes are TRBV7-2 and TRBJ2-7, with D perhaps matching TRBD2 (6 bases). The CDR3 is 16 amino acids. V was pared by 5 bases and J by 3 bases, with 20 bases between. Per germline, CDR1 SGHTA and CDR2 FQGNSA. The CDR3 reads CASSPNGGFLGYEQYF. DNA for the CDR3: TGTGCCAGCAGCCCAAACGGGGGATTCCTGGGCTACGAGCAGTACTTC.

The rearrangement links TRBV10-3 to TRBJ2-3, with D tentatively TRBD1 (5 bases). CDR3 size: 16 residues. V was clipped by 0 bases and J by 8 bases, with 18 bases between them. Germline V lookup: CDR1 ENHRY, CDR2 SYGVKD. This chain's CDR3 is CAISESGRERVGTQYF. DNA of the CDR3: TGTGCCATCAGTGAGTCTGGCAGGGAAAGGGTTGGTACGCAGTATTTT.